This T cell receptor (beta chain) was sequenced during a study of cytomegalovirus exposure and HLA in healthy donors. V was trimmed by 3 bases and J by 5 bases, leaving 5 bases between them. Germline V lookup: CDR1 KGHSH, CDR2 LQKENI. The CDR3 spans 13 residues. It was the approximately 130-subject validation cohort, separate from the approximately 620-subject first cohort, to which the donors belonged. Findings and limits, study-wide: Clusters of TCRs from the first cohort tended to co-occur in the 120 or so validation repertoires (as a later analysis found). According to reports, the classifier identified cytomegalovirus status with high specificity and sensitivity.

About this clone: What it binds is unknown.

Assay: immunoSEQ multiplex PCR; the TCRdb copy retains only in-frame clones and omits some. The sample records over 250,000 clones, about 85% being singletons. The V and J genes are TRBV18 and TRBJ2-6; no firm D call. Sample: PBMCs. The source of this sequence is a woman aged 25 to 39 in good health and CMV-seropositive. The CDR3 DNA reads TGTGCCAGCTCACCGGCCTGGGCCAACGTCCTGACTTTC. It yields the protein CASSPAWANVLTF.